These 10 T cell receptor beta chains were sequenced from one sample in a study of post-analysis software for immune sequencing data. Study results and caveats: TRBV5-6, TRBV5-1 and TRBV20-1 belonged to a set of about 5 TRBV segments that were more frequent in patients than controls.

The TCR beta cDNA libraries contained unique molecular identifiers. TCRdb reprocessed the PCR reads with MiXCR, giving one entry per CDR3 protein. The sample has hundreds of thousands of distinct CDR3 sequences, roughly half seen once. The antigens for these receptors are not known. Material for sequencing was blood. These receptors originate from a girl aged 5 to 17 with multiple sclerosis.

The CDR3 DNA is TGTGCCAGCACCCGACAGGGATTCCACGAGCAGTACTTC. Its translation is CASTRQGFHEQYF. V is TRBV27 and J is TRBJ2-7; 7 bases fit TRBD1. CDR1 and CDR2 from the germline V gene are MNHEY and SMNVEV (reference sequence). There are 13 residues in the CDR3. V was pared by 7 bases and J by 5 bases, with 8 bases of the junction left unmatched.

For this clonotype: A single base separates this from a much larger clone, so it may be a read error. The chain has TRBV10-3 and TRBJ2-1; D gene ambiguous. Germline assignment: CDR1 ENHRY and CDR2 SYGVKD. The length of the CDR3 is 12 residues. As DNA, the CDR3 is TGTGCCCTCAGTGATTACGCGAATGAGCAGTTCTTC. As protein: CALSDYANEQFF.

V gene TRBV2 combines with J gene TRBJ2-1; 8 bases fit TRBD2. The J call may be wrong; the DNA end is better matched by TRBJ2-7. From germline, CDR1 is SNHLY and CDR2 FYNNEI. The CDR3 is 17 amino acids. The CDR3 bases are TGTGCCAGCAGAGAGCTCCGGACTAGCCGGTCGTACCATGAGCAGTACTTC. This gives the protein CASRELRTSRSYHEQYF.

The DNA for the CDR3 is TGTGCCAGCAGCACCCGGACTAGCGGGGGCCTAACGCAGTATTTT. Its translation is CASSTRTSGGLTQYF. The chain couples TRBV7-6 to TRBJ2-3; 13 bases are a match to TRBD2. CDR1 and CDR2 from the germline V gene are SGHVS and FNYEAQ. V lost 5 bases and J lost 9; bases outside the gene matches: 8. CDR3 length: 15 residues. The entire variable domain, with the rest obtained from reference TRBV7-6 and TRBJ2-3, is as follows: GAGVSQSPRYKVTKRGQDVALRCDPISGHVSLYWYRQALGQGPEFLTYFNYEAQQDKSGLPNDRFSAERPEGSISTLTIQRTEQRDSAMYRCASSTRTSGGLTQYFGPGTRLTVL.

The CDR3, as DNA: TGTGCCAGCAGTCCGGGACAATCAAGAGCTCCCGAGCAGTACTTC. It encodes CASSPGQSRAPEQYF. This rearrangement joins TRBV6-2 or TRBV6-3 to TRBJ2-7; maybe TRBD1 (6 bases). Between the trimmed V and J ends, which lost 5 bases and 6 bases, there was a span of 20 bases. Germline values: CDR1 MNHEY, CDR2 SVGEGT. The CDR3 length is 15 residues.

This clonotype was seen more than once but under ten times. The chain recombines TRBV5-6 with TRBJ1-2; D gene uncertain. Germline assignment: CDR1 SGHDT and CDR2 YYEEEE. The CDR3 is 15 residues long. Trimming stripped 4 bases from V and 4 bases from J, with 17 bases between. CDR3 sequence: CASSVSVRVAYGYTF. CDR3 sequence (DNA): TGTGCCAGCAGCGTGTCGGTCCGGGTGGCCTATGGCTACACCTTC.

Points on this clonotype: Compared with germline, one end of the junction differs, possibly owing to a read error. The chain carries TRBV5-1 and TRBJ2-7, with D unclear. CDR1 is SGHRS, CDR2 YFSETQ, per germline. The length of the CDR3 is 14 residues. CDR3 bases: TGCGCCAGCAGTTTGGACGGAATGTCCTACGAGCAGTACTTC. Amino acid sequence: CASSLDGMSYEQYF.

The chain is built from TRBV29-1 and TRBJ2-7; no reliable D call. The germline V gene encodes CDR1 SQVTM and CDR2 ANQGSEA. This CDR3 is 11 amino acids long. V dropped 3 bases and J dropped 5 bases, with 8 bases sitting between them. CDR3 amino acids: CSVDWSHEQYF. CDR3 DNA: TGCAGCGTTGACTGGTCGCACGAGCAGTACTTC.

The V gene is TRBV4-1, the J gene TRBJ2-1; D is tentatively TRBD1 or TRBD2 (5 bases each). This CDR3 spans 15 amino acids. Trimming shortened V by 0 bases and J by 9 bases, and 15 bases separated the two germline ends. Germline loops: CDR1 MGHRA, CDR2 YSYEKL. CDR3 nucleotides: TGCGCCAGCAGCCAAGAAGGGACCTTAGGCGGTGAGCAGTTCTTC. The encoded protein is CASSQEGTLGGEQFF.

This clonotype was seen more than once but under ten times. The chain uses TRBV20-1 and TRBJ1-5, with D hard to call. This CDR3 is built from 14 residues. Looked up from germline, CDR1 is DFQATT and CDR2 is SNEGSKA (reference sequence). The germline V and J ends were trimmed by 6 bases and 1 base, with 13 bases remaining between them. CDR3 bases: TGCAGTGCCAGGATAGTTGCCAGCAATCAGCCCCAGCATTTT. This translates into CSARIVASNQPQHF.